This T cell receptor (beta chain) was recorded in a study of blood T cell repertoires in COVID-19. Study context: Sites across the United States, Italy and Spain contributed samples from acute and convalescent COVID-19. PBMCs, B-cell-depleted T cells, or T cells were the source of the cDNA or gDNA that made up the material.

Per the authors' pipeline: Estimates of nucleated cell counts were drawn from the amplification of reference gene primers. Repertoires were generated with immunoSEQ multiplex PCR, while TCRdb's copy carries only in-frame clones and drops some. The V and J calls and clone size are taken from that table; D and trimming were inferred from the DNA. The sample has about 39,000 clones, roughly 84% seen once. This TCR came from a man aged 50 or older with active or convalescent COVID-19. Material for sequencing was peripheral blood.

The CDR3 loop reads CASSQRGLAGGRALNEQFF. In DNA, the CDR3 is TGTGCCAGCAGCCAGCGGGGACTAGCGGGGGGCCGGGCCCTCAATGAGCAGTTCTTC. V usage is TRBV13 and J usage is TRBJ2-1, with TRBD2 matching over 15 bases. V shed 5 bases, J shed 6 bases, and the junction held 14 bases outside the gene matches. CDR1 is PRHDT and CDR2 is FYEKMQ in the germline V gene (reference sequence). CDR3 length equals 19 residues. The full variable domain, with the rest looked up from reference TRBV13 and TRBJ2-1, is AAGVIQSPRHLIKEKRETATLKCYPIPRHDTVYWYQQGPGQDPQFLISFYEKMQSDKGSIPDRFSAQQFSDYHSELNMSSLELGDSALYFCASSQRGLAGGRALNEQFFGPGTRLTVL.